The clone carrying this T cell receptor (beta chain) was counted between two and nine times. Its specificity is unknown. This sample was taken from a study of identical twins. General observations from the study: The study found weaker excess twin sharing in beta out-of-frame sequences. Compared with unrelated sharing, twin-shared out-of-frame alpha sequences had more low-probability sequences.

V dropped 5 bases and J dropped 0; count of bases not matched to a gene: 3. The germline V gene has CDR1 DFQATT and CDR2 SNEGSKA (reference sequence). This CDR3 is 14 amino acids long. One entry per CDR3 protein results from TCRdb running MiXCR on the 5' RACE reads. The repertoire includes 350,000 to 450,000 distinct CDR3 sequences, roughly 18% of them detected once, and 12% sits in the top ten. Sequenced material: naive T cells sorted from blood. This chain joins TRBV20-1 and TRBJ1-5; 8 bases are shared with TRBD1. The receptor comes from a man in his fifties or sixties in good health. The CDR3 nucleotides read TGCAGTGCTCTACAGGGGGATAGCAATCAGCCCCAGCATTTT. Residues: CSALQGDSNQPQHF.